The rows below give T cell receptor beta chains drawn from one sample of a study of cytomegalovirus exposure and HLA in healthy donors. Method: immunoSEQ multiplex PCR; TCRdb's copy keeps in-frame clones and lacks some. The repertoire consists of around 180,000 clones, with around three quarters occurring once and the leading ten covering around 6%. The material sequenced was PBMCs. The receptors come from a middle-aged man in good health and CMV-seronegative. CDR3s include the opening cysteine and the closing phenylalanine or tryptophan. Fields, in order: J gene, D gene, V gene, clone size, CDR3 protein, CDR3 DNA. A D gene is named only where the DNA matches it firmly. Size is stated for part of the rows, as once, few or many counts, or as a class when the clone is expanded.

J gene: TRBJ2-7; D gene: NA; V gene: TRBV2; clone size: NA; CDR3 protein: CAGVRGSSYEQYF; CDR3 DNA: TGTGCCGGGGTCCGGGGGTCCTCCTACGAGCAGTACTTC
J gene: TRBJ2-2; D gene: NA; V gene: TRBV7-2; clone size: NA; CDR3 protein: CASSLYTGELFF; CDR3 DNA: TGTGCCAGCAGCCTTTACACCGGGGAGCTGTTTTTT
J gene: TRBJ2-7; D gene: NA; V gene: TRBV10-3; clone size: NA; CDR3 protein: CAISEPSGNSSYEQYF; CDR3 DNA: TGTGCCATCAGTGAGCCCAGTGGAAACAGCTCCTACGAGCAGTACTTC
J gene: TRBJ1-1; D gene: TRBD1; V gene: TRBV18; clone size: NA; CDR3 protein: CASSNQGGTEAFF; CDR3 DNA: TGTGCCAGCTCTAACCAGGGGGGTACTGAAGCTTTCTTT
J gene: TRBJ2-3; D gene: TRBD2; V gene: TRBV7-2; clone size: NA; CDR3 protein: CASSPVLAGSTDTQYF; CDR3 DNA: TGTGCCAGCAGCCCTGTGCTAGCGGGGAGCACAGATACGCAGTATTTT
J gene: TRBJ2-1; D gene: NA; V gene: TRBV10-1; clone size: NA; CDR3 protein: CASSELRRAGADEQFF; CDR3 DNA: TGCGCCAGCAGTGAATTGCGCCGGGCGGGGGCGGATGAGCAGTTCTTC
J gene: TRBJ2-3; D gene: NA; V gene: TRBV11-3; clone size: NA; CDR3 protein: CASSSSTSRFTDTQYF; CDR3 DNA: TGTGCCAGCAGCTCCTCTACTAGCAGATTCACAGATACGCAGTATTTT
J gene: TRBJ1-2; D gene: NA; V gene: TRBV5-6; clone size: NA; CDR3 protein: CASSLLSGGYTF; CDR3 DNA: TGTGCCAGCAGCTTGTTATCGGGTGGCTACACCTTC
J gene: TRBJ1-2; D gene: TRBD1; V gene: TRBV19; clone size: NA; CDR3 protein: CASSTLGQGGNYGYTF; CDR3 DNA: TGTGCCAGTAGTACCCTGGGACAGGGGGGGAACTATGGCTACACCTTC
J gene: TRBJ2-3; D gene: TRBD1; V gene: TRBV10-3; clone size: NA; CDR3 protein: CAISESDRGDTDTQYF; CDR3 DNA: TGTGCCATCAGTGAGAGCGACAGGGGGGACACAGATACGCAGTATTTT
J gene: TRBJ1-5; D gene: TRBD1; V gene: TRBV15; clone size: NA; CDR3 protein: CATSRDGGQRNQPQHF; CDR3 DNA: TGTGCCACCAGCAGAGATGGGGGACAGCGAAATCAGCCCCAGCATTTT
J gene: TRBJ1-2; D gene: NA; V gene: TRBV6-5; clone size: NA; CDR3 protein: CASSEWTAGGYTF; CDR3 DNA: TGTGCCAGCAGTGAATGGACGGCGGGAGGCTACACCTTC
J gene: TRBJ2-5; D gene: TRBD2; V gene: TRBV9; clone size: NA; CDR3 protein: CASSPGTSGIVLETQYF; CDR3 DNA: TGTGCCAGCAGCCCCGGGACTAGCGGGATCGTTTTGGAGACCCAGTACTTC
J gene: TRBJ2-1; D gene: TRBD2; V gene: TRBV30; clone size: NA; CDR3 protein: CAWSGLSGRGVGEQFF; CDR3 DNA: TGTGCCTGGAGTGGTCTTAGCGGGAGAGGCGTTGGTGAGCAGTTCTTC
J gene: TRBJ1-1; D gene: TRBD1; V gene: TRBV5-6; clone size: NA; CDR3 protein: CASSHRGEGTEAFF; CDR3 DNA: TGTGCCAGCAGCCACAGGGGCGAGGGAACTGAAGCTTTCTTT
J gene: TRBJ2-2; D gene: NA; V gene: TRBV4-3; clone size: NA; CDR3 protein: CASSQVNGELFF; CDR3 DNA: TGCGCCAGCAGCCAAGTAAACGGGGAGCTGTTTTTT
J gene: TRBJ2-7; D gene: TRBD1; V gene: TRBV6-6; clone size: NA; CDR3 protein: CASSWGQGDYEQYF; CDR3 DNA: TGTGCCAGCAGTTGGGGACAGGGGGACTACGAGCAGTACTTC
J gene: TRBJ2-4; D gene: NA; V gene: TRBV10-3; clone size: NA; CDR3 protein: CAISGSAEAKNIQYF; CDR3 DNA: TGTGCCATCAGTGGAAGCGCCGAAGCCAAAAACATTCAGTACTTC
J gene: TRBJ2-2; D gene: TRBD2; V gene: TRBV2; clone size: NA; CDR3 protein: CASSVAGRAGELFF; CDR3 DNA: TGTGCCAGCAGCGTAGCGGGGCGGGCCGGGGAGCTGTTTTTT
J gene: TRBJ2-5; D gene: NA; V gene: TRBV4-1; clone size: NA; CDR3 protein: CASSLRDGQETQYF; CDR3 DNA: TGCGCCAGCAGCCTGCGGGACGGTCAAGAGACCCAGTACTTC
J gene: TRBJ2-7; D gene: TRBD1; V gene: TRBV6-5; clone size: NA; CDR3 protein: CASRMTGDHYEQYF; CDR3 DNA: TGTGCCAGTCGTATGACAGGGGATCACTACGAGCAGTACTTC
J gene: TRBJ1-5; D gene: TRBD1; V gene: TRBV2; clone size: NA; CDR3 protein: CASQGTGGQPQHF; CDR3 DNA: TGTGCCAGCCAAGGGACAGGGGGTCAGCCCCAGCATTTT
J gene: TRBJ2-7; D gene: TRBD2; V gene: TRBV7-8; clone size: NA; CDR3 protein: CASSPLAGGTSYEQYF; CDR3 DNA: TGTGCCAGCAGCCCCCTAGCGGGGGGAACCTCCTACGAGCAGTACTTC
J gene: TRBJ2-7; D gene: TRBD1; V gene: TRBV6-6; clone size: NA; CDR3 protein: CASNQGQHYEQYF; CDR3 DNA: TGTGCCAGCAACCAGGGACAGCACTACGAGCAGTACTTC
J gene: TRBJ2-7; D gene: NA; V gene: TRBV5-8; clone size: NA; CDR3 protein: CASSLTGQVHEQYF; CDR3 DNA: TGTGCCAGCAGCTTGACAGGGCAAGTCCACGAGCAGTACTTC
J gene: TRBJ1-4; D gene: TRBD1; V gene: TRBV4-3; clone size: NA; CDR3 protein: CASSQWRQGGEKLFF; CDR3 DNA: TGCGCCAGCAGCCAGTGGAGGCAGGGGGGAGAAAAACTGTTTTTT
J gene: TRBJ2-2; D gene: NA; V gene: TRBV9; clone size: NA; CDR3 protein: CASSEYRSAGELFF; CDR3 DNA: TGTGCCAGCAGCGAGTACAGGAGCGCCGGGGAGCTGTTTTTT
J gene: TRBJ2-3; D gene: NA; V gene: TRBV6-6; clone size: NA; CDR3 protein: CASSYGAASTDTQYF; CDR3 DNA: TGTGCCAGCAGTTACGGAGCGGCTAGCACAGATACGCAGTATTTT
J gene: TRBJ2-7; D gene: NA; V gene: TRBV19; clone size: NA; CDR3 protein: CASKAYAGVYEQYF; CDR3 DNA: TGTGCCAGTAAAGCCTATGCCGGGGTCTACGAGCAGTACTTC
J gene: TRBJ2-3; D gene: NA; V gene: TRBV20-1; clone size: few; CDR3 protein: CSAEGADTQYF; CDR3 DNA: TGCAGTGCTGAGGGCGCAGATACGCAGTATTTT
J gene: TRBJ1-2; D gene: NA; V gene: TRBV7-6; clone size: NA; CDR3 protein: CASSLAVGLGGGYTF; CDR3 DNA: TGTGCCAGCAGCTTAGCTGTCGGGCTCGGAGGTGGCTACACCTTC
J gene: TRBJ2-3; D gene: TRBD2; V gene: TRBV9; clone size: few; CDR3 protein: CASSTLAGTDTQYF; CDR3 DNA: TGTGCCAGCAGCACACTAGCGGGAACAGATACGCAGTATTTT
J gene: TRBJ2-7; D gene: TRBD2; V gene: TRBV6-1; clone size: NA; CDR3 protein: CASSPGTSNHEQYF; CDR3 DNA: TGTGCCAGCAGCCCCGGGACTAGTAACCACGAGCAGTACTTC
J gene: TRBJ2-3; D gene: NA; V gene: TRBV7-9; clone size: once; CDR3 protein: CASSLMGGITDTQYF; CDR3 DNA: TGTGCCAGCAGCTTAATGGGCGGGATAACAGATACGCAGTATTTT
J gene: TRBJ2-7; D gene: TRBD1; V gene: TRBV7-8; clone size: NA; CDR3 protein: CASSSHRGTQNF; CDR3 DNA: TGTGCCAGCAGCTCCCACAGGGGGACCCAGAACTTC
J gene: TRBJ2-7; D gene: NA; V gene: TRBV30; clone size: NA; CDR3 protein: CAWGKGLPPYEQHF; CDR3 DNA: TGTGCCTGGGGTAAAGGACTACCTCCCTACGAGCAGCACTTC
J gene: TRBJ2-6; D gene: TRBD1; V gene: TRBV10-1; clone size: NA; CDR3 protein: CAARGQGANGSGANVLTF; CDR3 DNA: TGCGCCGCAAGGGGACAGGGGGCGAACGGGTCTGGGGCCAACGTCCTGACTTTC
J gene: TRBJ2-7; D gene: TRBD2; V gene: TRBV15; clone size: few; CDR3 protein: CATSRIAGADEQYF; CDR3 DNA: TGTGCCACCAGCAGGATAGCGGGAGCCGACGAGCAGTACTTC
J gene: TRBJ1-2; D gene: TRBD1; V gene: TRBV28; clone size: few; CDR3 protein: CASSSPDRGGRRNYGYTF; CDR3 DNA: TGTGCCAGCAGTTCGCCCGACAGGGGGGGCCGGAGGAACTATGGCTACACCTTC
J gene: TRBJ2-3; D gene: NA; V gene: TRBV5-8; clone size: NA; CDR3 protein: CASRVRGGAATQYF; CDR3 DNA: TGTGCCAGCAGGGTGAGGGGGGGGGCCGCTACGCAGTATTTT
J gene: TRBJ1-2; D gene: NA; V gene: TRBV11-2; clone size: NA; CDR3 protein: CASSLDLYGYTF; CDR3 DNA: TGTGCCAGCAGCTTAGATCTGTATGGCTACACCTTC
J gene: TRBJ2-3; D gene: TRBD2; V gene: TRBV5-6; clone size: NA; CDR3 protein: CASSQTSGRITDTQYF; CDR3 DNA: TGTGCCAGCAGTCAGACTAGCGGGAGGATCACAGATACGCAGTATTTT
J gene: TRBJ2-7; D gene: TRBD2; V gene: TRBV5-4; clone size: NA; CDR3 protein: CASSSSSGGVGYEQYF; CDR3 DNA: TGTGCCAGCAGCTCGTCTAGCGGGGGGGTAGGCTACGAGCAGTACTTC
J gene: TRBJ1-1; D gene: NA; V gene: TRBV7-2; clone size: few; CDR3 protein: CASSLMGMNTEAFF; CDR3 DNA: TGTGCCAGCAGCTTAATGGGCATGAACACTGAAGCTTTCTTT
J gene: TRBJ1-1; D gene: NA; V gene: TRBV10-1; clone size: NA; CDR3 protein: CASSDQNTEAFF; CDR3 DNA: TGCGCCAGCAGTGATCAAAACACTGAAGCTTTCTTT
J gene: TRBJ2-1; D gene: NA; V gene: TRBV6-8; clone size: NA; CDR3 protein: CASRGGQGEQFF; CDR3 DNA: TGTGCCAGCAGGGGGGGGCAGGGTGAGCAGTTCTTC
J gene: TRBJ2-1; D gene: NA; V gene: TRBV27; clone size: NA; CDR3 protein: CASKSALASAANEQFF; CDR3 DNA: TGTGCCAGCAAGTCTGCTCTAGCATCGGCCGCCAATGAGCAGTTCTTC
J gene: TRBJ2-2; D gene: TRBD2; V gene: TRBV7-9; clone size: few; CDR3 protein: CASLAGWNTGELFF; CDR3 DNA: TGTGCCAGCCTAGCGGGGTGGAACACCGGGGAGCTGTTTTTT
J gene: TRBJ2-7; D gene: NA; V gene: TRBV19; clone size: NA; CDR3 protein: CASGGVSYEQYF; CDR3 DNA: TGTGCCAGTGGAGGGGTTTCCTACGAGCAGTACTTC
J gene: TRBJ1-1; D gene: NA; V gene: TRBV6-6; clone size: NA; CDR3 protein: CASSQGTSNTEAFF; CDR3 DNA: TGTGCCAGCAGCCAAGGGACATCTAACACTGAAGCTTTCTTT
J gene: TRBJ1-1; D gene: NA; V gene: TRBV18; clone size: once; CDR3 protein: CASSPRLVGRNTEAFF; CDR3 DNA: TGTGCCAGCTCACCAAGATTGGTCGGGAGAAACACTGAAGCTTTCTTT
J gene: TRBJ2-3; D gene: TRBD1; V gene: TRBV25-1; clone size: NA; CDR3 protein: CASSGDRVGDTQYF; CDR3 DNA: TGTGCCAGCAGTGGAGACAGGGTGGGAGATACGCAGTATTTT
J gene: TRBJ2-7; D gene: TRBD2; V gene: TRBV18; clone size: NA; CDR3 protein: CASSGLAGIEQYF; CDR3 DNA: TGTGCCAGCTCTGGACTAGCGGGAATCGAGCAGTACTTC